This T cell receptor beta chain originates from a study of metastatic and nonmetastatic thyroid tumors. Study-wide background: Repertoires of blood and of tissue (tumor or nodule) from malignant and benign thyroid patients were compared. General observations from the study: Malignant tumors reportedly showed significantly higher TCR beta diversity than benign nodules in both blood and tumor.

This clone was picked up a small number of times. Its antigen is not known. Thyroid surgery was preceded by no treatment in any patient. The V gene's germline CDR1 is MNHEY and CDR2 SMNVEV (reference sequence). This CDR3 comprises 15 residues. V lost 5 bases to trimming and J lost 7 bases; unmatched junction nucleotides: 13. Under the authors' procedure: Between-group CDR3 differences, defined by clinicopathological status, yielded a distant-metastasis classifier for papillary thyroid cancer. Through MiXCR, TCRdb re-clonotyped the PCR reads. The V and J calls come from TCRdb's annotation, not from the publication. This table holds 50,000 to 60,000 clones, approximately 17% found once.

The sample consisted of blood. V is TRBV27 and J is TRBJ1-2, with TRBD1 matching over 7 bases. The clonotype originates from a female donor with papillary thyroid cancer or a benign thyroid nodule (not recorded which). Some clones in this sample may be carry-over from other donors' samples. CDR3 protein: CASSNRGGTRTGYTF. The CDR3 bases are TGTGCCAGCAGTAACAGGGGCGGGACCCGTACTGGCTACACCTTC.